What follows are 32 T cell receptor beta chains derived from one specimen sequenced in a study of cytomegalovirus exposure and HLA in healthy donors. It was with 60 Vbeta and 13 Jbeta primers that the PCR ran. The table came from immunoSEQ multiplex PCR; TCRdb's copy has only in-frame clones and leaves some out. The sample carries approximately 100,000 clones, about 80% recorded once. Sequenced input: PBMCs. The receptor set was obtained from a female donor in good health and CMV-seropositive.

CDR3 residues: CASSERGEQYF. DNA of the CDR3: TGTGCCAGCAGTGAAAGGGGCGAGCAGTACTTC. The chain is built from TRBV6-1 and TRBJ2-7; a possible D gene is TRBD1 (5 bases). V was trimmed by 2 bases and J by 6 bases, leaving 5 bases between them. Germline V CDR1 and CDR2: MNHNS, SASEGT. The CDR3 is made up of 11 amino acids.

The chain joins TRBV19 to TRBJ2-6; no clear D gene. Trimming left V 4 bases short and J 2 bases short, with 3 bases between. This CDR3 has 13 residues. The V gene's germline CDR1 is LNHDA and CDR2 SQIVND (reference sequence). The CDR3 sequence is CASSSAGANVLTF. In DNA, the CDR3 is TGTGCCAGTAGTAGCGCTGGGGCCAACGTCCTGACTTTC. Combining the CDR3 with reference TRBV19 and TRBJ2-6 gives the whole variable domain DGGITQSPKYLFRKEGQNVTLSCEQNLNHDAMYWYRQDPGQGLRLIYYSQIVNDFQKGDIAEGYSVSREKKESFPLTVTSAQKNPTAFYLCASSSAGANVLTFGAGSRLTVL.

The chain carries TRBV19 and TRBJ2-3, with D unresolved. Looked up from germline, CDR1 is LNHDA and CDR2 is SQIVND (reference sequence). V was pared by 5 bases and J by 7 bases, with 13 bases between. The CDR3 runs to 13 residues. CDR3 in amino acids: CASSFLESNTQYF. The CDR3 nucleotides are TGTGCCAGTAGTTTTCTAGAATCAAATACGCAGTATTTT.

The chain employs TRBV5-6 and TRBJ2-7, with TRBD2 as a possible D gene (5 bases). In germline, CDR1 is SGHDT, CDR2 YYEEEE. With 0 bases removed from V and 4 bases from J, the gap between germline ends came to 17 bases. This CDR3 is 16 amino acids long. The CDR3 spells CASSLASPARTYEQYF. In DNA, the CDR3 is TGTGCCAGCAGCTTGGCTTCCCCAGCCCGGACTTACGAGCAGTACTTC.

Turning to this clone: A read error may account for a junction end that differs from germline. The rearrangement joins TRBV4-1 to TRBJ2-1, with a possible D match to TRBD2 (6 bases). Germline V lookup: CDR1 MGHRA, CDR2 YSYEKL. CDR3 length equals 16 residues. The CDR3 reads CASSPQPGDSHNEQFF. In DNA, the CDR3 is TGCGCCAGCAGCCCCCAACCGGGGGACTCCCACAATGAGCAGTTCTTC.

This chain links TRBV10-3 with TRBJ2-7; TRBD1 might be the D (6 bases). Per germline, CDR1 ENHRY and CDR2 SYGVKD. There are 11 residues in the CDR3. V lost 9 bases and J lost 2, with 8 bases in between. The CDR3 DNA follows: TGTGCCATTGACAGGACCTACGAGCAGTACTTC. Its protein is CAIDRTYEQYF.

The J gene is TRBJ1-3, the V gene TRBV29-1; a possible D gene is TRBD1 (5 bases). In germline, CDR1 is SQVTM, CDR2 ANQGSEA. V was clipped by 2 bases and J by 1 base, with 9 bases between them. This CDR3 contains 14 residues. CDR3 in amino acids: CSVEHPGSGNTIYF. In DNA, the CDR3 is TGCAGCGTTGAACATCCAGGGTCTGGAAACACCATATATTTT. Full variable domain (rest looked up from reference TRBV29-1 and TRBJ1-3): SAVISQKPSRDICQRGTSLTIQCQVDSQVTMMFWYRQQPGQSLTLIATANQGSEATYESGFVIDKFPISRPNLTFSTLTVSNMSPEDSSIYLCSVEHPGSGNTIYFGEGSWLTVV.

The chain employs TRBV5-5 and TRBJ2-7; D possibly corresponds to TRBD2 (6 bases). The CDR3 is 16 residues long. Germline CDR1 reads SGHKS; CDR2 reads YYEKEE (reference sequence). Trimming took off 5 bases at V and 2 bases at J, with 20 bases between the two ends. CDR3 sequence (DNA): TGTGCCAGCAGTTCGACCGGGACCCCGGGAGCCTACGAGCAGTACTTC. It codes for CASSSTGTPGAYEQYF.

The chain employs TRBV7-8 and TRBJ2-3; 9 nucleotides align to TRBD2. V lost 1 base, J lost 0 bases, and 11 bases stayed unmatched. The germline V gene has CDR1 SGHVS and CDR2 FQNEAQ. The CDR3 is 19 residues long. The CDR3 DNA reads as TGTGCCAGCAGCTTAGATCGTAGCGGGGGCAAGACTAGCACAGATACGCAGTATTTT. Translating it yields CASSLDRSGGKTSTDTQYF. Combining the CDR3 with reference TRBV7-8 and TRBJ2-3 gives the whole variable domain GAGVSQSPRYKVAKRGQDVALRCDPISGHVSLFWYQQALGQGPEFLTYFQNEAQLDKSGLPSDRFFAERPEGSVSTLKIQRTQQEDSAVYLCASSLDRSGGKTSTDTQYFGPGTRLTVL.

CDR3 sequence (DNA): TGTGCCATCAGTGGCGCGACTAACACCGGGGAGCTGTTTTTT. Encoded protein: CAISGATNTGELFF. This chain connects TRBV10-3 to TRBJ2-2; D gene uncertain. With 4 bases removed from V and 2 bases from J, the gap between germline ends came to 8 bases. Germline V gene lookup returns CDR1 ENHRY and CDR2 SYGVKD. The CDR3 extends over 14 amino acids.

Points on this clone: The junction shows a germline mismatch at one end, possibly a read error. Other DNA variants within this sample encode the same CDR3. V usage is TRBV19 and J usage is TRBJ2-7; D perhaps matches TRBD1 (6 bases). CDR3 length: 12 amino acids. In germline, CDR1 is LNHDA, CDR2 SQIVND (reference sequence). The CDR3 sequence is CASRGDRNEQYF. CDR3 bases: TGTGCTAGTAGAGGCGACAGGAACGAGCAGTACTTC.

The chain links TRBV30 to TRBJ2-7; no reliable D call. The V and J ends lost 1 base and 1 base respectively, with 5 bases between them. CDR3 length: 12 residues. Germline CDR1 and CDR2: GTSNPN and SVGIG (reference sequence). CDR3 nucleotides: TGTGCCTGGAGTGCCTTGTCCTACGAGCAGTACTTC. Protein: CAWSALSYEQYF. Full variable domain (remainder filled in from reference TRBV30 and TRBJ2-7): SQTIHQWPATLVQPVGSPLSLECTVEGTSNPNLYWYRQAAGRGLQLLFYSVGIGQISSEVPQNLSASRPQDRQFILSSKKLLLSDSGFYLCAWSALSYEQYFGPGTRLTVT.

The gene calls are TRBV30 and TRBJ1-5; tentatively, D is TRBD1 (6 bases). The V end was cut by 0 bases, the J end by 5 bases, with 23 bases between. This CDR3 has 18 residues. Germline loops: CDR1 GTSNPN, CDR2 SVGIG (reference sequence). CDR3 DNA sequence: TGTGCCTGGAGTGTACGTGGGTTTCTAGGGGAGGGGGATCAGCCCCAGCATTTT. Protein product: CAWSVRGFLGEGDQPQHF.

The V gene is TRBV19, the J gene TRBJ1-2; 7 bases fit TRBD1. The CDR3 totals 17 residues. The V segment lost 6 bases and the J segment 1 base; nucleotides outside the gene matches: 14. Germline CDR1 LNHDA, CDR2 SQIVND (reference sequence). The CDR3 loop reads CASRPGTESGVNYGYTF. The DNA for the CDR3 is TGTGCCAGTAGGCCCGGGACAGAGTCTGGGGTTAACTATGGCTACACCTTC.

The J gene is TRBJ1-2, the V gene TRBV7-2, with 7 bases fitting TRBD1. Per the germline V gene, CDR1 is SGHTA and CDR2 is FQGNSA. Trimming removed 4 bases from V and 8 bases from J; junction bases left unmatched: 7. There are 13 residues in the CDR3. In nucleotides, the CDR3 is TGTGCCAGCAGCTCGCGACAGGGTCCGGGCTACACCTTC. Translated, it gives CASSSRQGPGYTF.

The CDR3 sequence is CASSPGGVGNTEAFF. The CDR3 coding sequence is TGCGCCAGCAGCCCCGGCGGGGTTGGGAACACTGAAGCTTTCTTT. This chain joins TRBV5-1 and TRBJ1-1, with D uncertain. CDR1 and CDR2 (germline): SGHRS, YFSETQ. The CDR3 contains 15 residues. The V gene lost 4 bases and the J gene lost 1 base, with 14 bases spanning the gap. The entire variable domain, with the rest obtained from reference TRBV5-1 and TRBJ1-1, is as follows: KAGVTQTPRYLIKTRGQQVTLSCSPISGHRSVSWYQQTPGQGLQFLFEYFSETQRNKGNFPGRFSGRQFSNSRSEMNVSTLELGDSALYLCASSPGGVGNTEAFFGQGTRLTVV.

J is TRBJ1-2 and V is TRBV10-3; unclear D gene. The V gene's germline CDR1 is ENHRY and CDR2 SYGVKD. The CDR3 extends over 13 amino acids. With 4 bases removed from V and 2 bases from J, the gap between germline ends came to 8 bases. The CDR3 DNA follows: TGTGCCATCAGTGGGTACAGCAACTATGGCTACACCTTC. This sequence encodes CAISGYSNYGYTF.

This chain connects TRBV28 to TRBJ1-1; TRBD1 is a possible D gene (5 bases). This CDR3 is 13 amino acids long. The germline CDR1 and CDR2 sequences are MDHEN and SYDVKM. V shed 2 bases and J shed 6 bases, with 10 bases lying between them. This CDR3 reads CASSLLKGSEAFF. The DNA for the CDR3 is TGTGCCAGCAGTTTACTCAAGGGGTCTGAAGCTTTCTTT.

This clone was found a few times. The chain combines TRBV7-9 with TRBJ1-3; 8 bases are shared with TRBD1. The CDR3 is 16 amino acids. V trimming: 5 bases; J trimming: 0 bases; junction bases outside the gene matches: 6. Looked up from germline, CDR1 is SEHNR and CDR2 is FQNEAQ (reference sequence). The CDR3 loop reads CASSKGQESSGNTIYF. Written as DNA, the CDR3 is TGTGCCAGCAGCAAGGGACAGGAGAGCTCTGGAAACACCATATATTTT.

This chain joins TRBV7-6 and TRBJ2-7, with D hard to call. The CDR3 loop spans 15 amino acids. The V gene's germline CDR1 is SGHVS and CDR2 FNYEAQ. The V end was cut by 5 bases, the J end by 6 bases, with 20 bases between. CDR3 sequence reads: CASSPGGVDYLEQYF. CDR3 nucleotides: TGTGCCAGCAGCCCCGGCGGTGTGGATTATCTCGAGCAGTACTTC.

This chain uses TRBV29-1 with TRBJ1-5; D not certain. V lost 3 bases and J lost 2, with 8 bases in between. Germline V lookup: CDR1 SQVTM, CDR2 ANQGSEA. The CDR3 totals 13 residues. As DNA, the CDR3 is TGCAGCGTTGACCCGGGTGGCAATCAGCCCCAGCATTTT. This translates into CSVDPGGNQPQHF.

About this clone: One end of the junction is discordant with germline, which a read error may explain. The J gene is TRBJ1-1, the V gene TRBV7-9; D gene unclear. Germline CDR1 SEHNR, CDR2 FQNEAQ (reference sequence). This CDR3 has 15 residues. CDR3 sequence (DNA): TGTTCCAGCAGCCCCCCGCGGGGTTTGGGCACTGAAGCTTTCTTT. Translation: CSSSPPRGLGTEAFF. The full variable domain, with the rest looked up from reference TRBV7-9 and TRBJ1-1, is DTGVSQNPRHKITKRGQNVTFRCDPISEHNRLYWYRQTLGQGPEFLTYFQNEAQLEKSRLLSDRFSAERPKGSFSTLEIQRTEQGDSAMYLCSSSPPRGLGTEAFFGQGTRLTVV.

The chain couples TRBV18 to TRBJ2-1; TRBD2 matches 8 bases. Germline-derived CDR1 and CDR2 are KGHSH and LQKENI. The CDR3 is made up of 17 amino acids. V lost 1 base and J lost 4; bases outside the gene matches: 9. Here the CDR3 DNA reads TGTGCCAGCTCACCACTTAAGTCCAGCGGGGGATACAATGAGCAGTTCTTC. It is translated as CASSPLKSSGGYNEQFF.

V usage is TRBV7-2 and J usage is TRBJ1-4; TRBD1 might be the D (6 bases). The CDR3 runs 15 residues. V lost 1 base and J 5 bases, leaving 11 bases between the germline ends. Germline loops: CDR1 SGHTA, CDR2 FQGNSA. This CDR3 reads CASSLDRALNEKLFF. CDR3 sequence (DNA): TGTGCCAGCAGCTTAGACAGGGCCTTAAATGAAAAACTGTTTTTT.

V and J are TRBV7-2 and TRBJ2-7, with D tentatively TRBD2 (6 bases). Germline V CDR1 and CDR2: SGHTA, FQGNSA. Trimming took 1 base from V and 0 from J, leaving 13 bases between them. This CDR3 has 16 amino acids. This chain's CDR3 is CASSLGPRGSSYEQYF. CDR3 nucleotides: TGTGCCAGCAGCTTAGGTCCCCGGGGGAGCTCCTACGAGCAGTACTTC.

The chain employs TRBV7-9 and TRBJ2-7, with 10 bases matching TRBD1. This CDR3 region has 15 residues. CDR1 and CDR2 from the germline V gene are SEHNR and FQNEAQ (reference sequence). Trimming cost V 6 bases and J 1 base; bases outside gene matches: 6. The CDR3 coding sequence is TGTGCCAGCAGTAACCCGGGACAGGGGTCCTACGAGCAGTACTTC. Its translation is CASSNPGQGSYEQYF.

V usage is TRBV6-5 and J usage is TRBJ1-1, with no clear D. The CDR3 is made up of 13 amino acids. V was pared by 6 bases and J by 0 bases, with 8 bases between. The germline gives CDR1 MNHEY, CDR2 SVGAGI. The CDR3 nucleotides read TGTGCCAGCAGGAGACTGGTGAACACTGAAGCTTTCTTT. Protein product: CASRRLVNTEAFF.

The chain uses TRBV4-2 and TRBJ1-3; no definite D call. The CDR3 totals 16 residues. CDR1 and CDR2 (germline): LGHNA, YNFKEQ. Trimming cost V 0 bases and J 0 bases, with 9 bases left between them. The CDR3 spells CASSQENSNSGNTIYF. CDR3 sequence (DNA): TGTGCCAGCAGCCAAGAGAACTCCAACTCTGGAAACACCATATATTTT.

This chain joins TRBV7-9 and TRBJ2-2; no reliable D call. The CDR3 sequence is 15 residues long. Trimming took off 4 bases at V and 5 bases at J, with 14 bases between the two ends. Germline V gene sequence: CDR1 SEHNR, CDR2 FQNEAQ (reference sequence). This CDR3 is CASSSDSSKTGELFF. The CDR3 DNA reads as TGTGCCAGCAGCTCAGATTCATCCAAAACCGGGGAGCTGTTTTTT.

The CDR3 region has the DNA TGTGCCAGCATGGGGGGGACATGGTCCTATAATTCACCCCTCCACTTT. This encodes CASMGGTWSYNSPLHF. V gene TRBV27 combines with J gene TRBJ1-6; the D gene is possibly TRBD1 (6 bases). The CDR3 spans 16 residues. Deletions cut 7 bases from V and 1 base from J, with 14 bases between. Germline V gives CDR1 MNHEY, CDR2 SMNVEV (reference sequence).

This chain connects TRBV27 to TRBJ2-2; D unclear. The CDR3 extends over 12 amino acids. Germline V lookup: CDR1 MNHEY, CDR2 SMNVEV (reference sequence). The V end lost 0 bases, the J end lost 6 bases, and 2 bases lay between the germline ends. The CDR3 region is CASSLSAGELFF. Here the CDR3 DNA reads TGTGCCAGCAGTTTATCCGCCGGGGAGCTGTTTTTT.

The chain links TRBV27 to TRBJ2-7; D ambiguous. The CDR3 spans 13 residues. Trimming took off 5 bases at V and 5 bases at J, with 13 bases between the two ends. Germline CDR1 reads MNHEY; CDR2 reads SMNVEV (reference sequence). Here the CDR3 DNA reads TGTGCCAGCAGTCCCCAAGACAAGGACGAGCAGTACTTC. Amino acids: CASSPQDKDEQYF.